A single sample is the source of the 24 T cell receptor beta chains below, sequenced in a study of blood T cell repertoires in COVID-19. Repertoires were generated with immunoSEQ multiplex PCR, while TCRdb's copy carries only in-frame clones and drops some. The sample yields around 200,000 clones, around 80% seen once. The sequencing sample was made of peripheral blood. These receptor sequences come from a man between 45 and 60 years old with active or convalescent COVID-19.

The chain combines TRBV5-1 with TRBJ2-1; 9 bases agree with TRBD2. V lost 1 base to trimming and J lost 5 bases; unmatched junction nucleotides: 10. Germline CDR1 SGHRS, CDR2 YFSETQ. The CDR3 sequence is 17 residues long. For the CDR3, the DNA is TGCGCCAGCAGCTTGAAGCCCCCTAGCGGGACCCACAATGAGCAGTTCTTC. Amino acid sequence: CASSLKPPSGTHNEQFF.

V gene TRBV9 combines with J gene TRBJ2-7, with a weak D call TRBD2 (5 bases). There are 15 residues in the CDR3. Germline V gene sequence: CDR1 SGDLS, CDR2 YYNGEE. Trimming pared 0 bases from V and 9 bases from J, leaving 19 bases between. The CDR3 sequence: CASSVAAGLAAGQYF. CDR3 bases: TGTGCCAGCAGCGTAGCGGCAGGACTCGCCGCTGGGCAGTACTTC. The complete variable domain, with remaining parts taken from reference TRBV9 and TRBJ2-7, reads DSGVTQTPKHLITATGQRVTLRCSPRSGDLSVYWYQQSLDQGLQFLIQYYNGEERAKGNILERFSAQQFPDLHSELNLSSLELGDSALYFCASSVAAGLAAGQYFGPGTRLTVT.

The chain employs TRBV5-1 and TRBJ2-7, with D tentatively TRBD2 (6 bases). The V gene lost 0 bases and the J gene lost 0 bases, with 13 bases spanning the gap. The CDR3 sequence is 16 residues long. Per germline, CDR1 SGHRS and CDR2 YFSETQ. CDR3 bases: TGCGCCAGCAGCTTGGCCGGAGGGCGAAACTCCTACGAGCAGTACTTC. Its translation: CASSLAGGRNSYEQYF.

This clone turned up a few times. V is TRBV14 and J is TRBJ2-5, with unresolved D. The CDR3 has 14 amino acids. The V and J ends lost 1 base and 2 bases respectively, with 8 bases between them. Germline values: CDR1 SGHDN, CDR2 FVKESK. CDR3 sequence: CASSQGFRQETQYF. The CDR3 DNA sequence: TGTGCCAGCAGCCAAGGATTCAGGCAAGAGACCCAGTACTTC.

The chain is built from TRBV12-5 and TRBJ1-5; D perhaps matches TRBD1 (5 bases). The CDR3 has 14 residues. Trimming removed 7 bases from V and 5 bases from J, with 15 bases in between. CDR1 and CDR2 from the germline V gene are LGHNT and FRNRAP. CDR3 nucleotide sequence: TGTGCTAGTGTCGGGGGTGGCAGGGATCAGCCCCAGCATTTT. Translated: CASVGGGRDQPQHF.

V usage is TRBV9 and J usage is TRBJ2-7; weak D call: TRBD1 (5 bases). Germline CDR1 is SGDLS and CDR2 is YYNGEE. This CDR3 comprises 15 residues. The V gene lost 0 bases and the J gene lost 0 bases, with 10 bases spanning the gap. The CDR3 here is CASSVDAGHSYEQYF. The CDR3 DNA sequence: TGTGCCAGCAGCGTAGATGCAGGGCACTCCTACGAGCAGTACTTC.

This clone was counted once. The chain employs TRBV6-7 and TRBJ2-7; 7 bases align to TRBD2. TRBV6-7 is given ORF status, its function remaining uncertain. This CDR3 spans 17 amino acids. J was trimmed by 0 bases and V by 2 bases; bases with no gene match: 10. This CDR3 reads CASSYTRRSGDSYEQYF. CDR3 sequence (DNA): TGTGCCAGCAGTTACACCCGGCGGAGCGGGGACTCCTACGAGCAGTACTTC.

V usage is TRBV5-1 and J usage is TRBJ2-2, with 9 positions matching TRBD1. The CDR3 runs to 18 residues. V trimming: 4 bases; J trimming: 6 bases; junction bases outside the gene matches: 16. CDR1 SGHRS and CDR2 YFSETQ come from the germline V gene. This chain's CDR3 is CASSLRAPGTGWAGELFF. The CDR3 nucleotides are TGCGCCAGCAGCCTACGGGCTCCCGGGACAGGGTGGGCCGGGGAGCTGTTTTTT.

The chain uses TRBV19 and TRBJ2-1, with 9 bases that match TRBD1. This CDR3 region has 20 residues. Trimming took 5 bases from V and 1 from J; bases not matched to a gene: 18. Germline CDR1 and CDR2: LNHDA and SQIVND (reference sequence). CDR3 nucleotides: TGTGCCAGTAGTCCAACCCCGGGACAGGGTCCGGGAGGATCCTACAATGAGCAGTTCTTC. Residues: CASSPTPGQGPGGSYNEQFF. The whole variable domain, filled in from reference TRBV19 and TRBJ2-1, reads DGGITQSPKYLFRKEGQNVTLSCEQNLNHDAMYWYRQDPGQGLRLIYYSQIVNDFQKGDIAEGYSVSREKKESFPLTVTSAQKNPTAFYLCASSPTPGQGPGGSYNEQFFGPGTRLTVL.

The rearrangement uses TRBV7-9 and TRBJ1-1; D is perhaps TRBD1 (6 bases). Germline values: CDR1 SEHNR, CDR2 FQNEAQ (reference sequence). V was trimmed by 5 bases and J by 13 bases, leaving 14 bases between them. The CDR3 is made up of 11 amino acids. DNA of the CDR3: TGTGCCAGCAGCCCCGGGACATTTGATTTCTTT. It specifies CASSPGTFDFF.

The chain joins TRBV6-5 to TRBJ2-3; D not resolved. This CDR3 comprises 13 residues. The germline CDR1 and CDR2 sequences are MNHEY and SVGAGI. Trimming left V 6 bases short and J 0 bases short, with 7 bases between. The CDR3 reads CASRLESTDTQYF. The DNA for the CDR3 is TGTGCCAGCAGACTGGAGAGCACAGATACGCAGTATTTT.

The rearrangement joins TRBV10-3 to TRBJ2-1; D may be TRBD2 (6 bases). CDR1 is ENHRY, CDR2 SYGVKD, per germline. The CDR3 totals 14 residues. The V and J ends lost 8 bases and 7 bases respectively, with 18 bases between them. In nucleotides, the CDR3 is TGTGCCATCGGCGCGGGCGGGAAAGGTAATGAGCAGTTCTTC. Translation: CAIGAGGKGNEQFF.

The V and J genes are TRBV6-4 and TRBJ1-6; D gene ambiguous. The V end was cut by 4 bases, the J end by 7 bases, with 11 bases between. This CDR3 contains 14 residues. Germline V lookup: CDR1 MRHNA, CDR2 SNTAGT. CDR3 nucleotide sequence: TGTGCCAGCAGTGTAACACCGGGGAATTCACCCCTCCACTTT. This codes for CASSVTPGNSPLHF.

This chain uses TRBV2 with TRBJ2-7, with 7 bases lining up with TRBD1. The J segment lost 2 bases and the V segment lost 7 bases, leaving 5 bases of the junction unmatched. Germline V CDR1 and CDR2: SNHLY, FYNNEI. This CDR3 is 13 amino acids long. CDR3 region: CASTQQGPYEQYF. CDR3 sequence (DNA): TGTGCCAGCACTCAACAGGGGCCCTACGAGCAGTACTTC. Together with reference TRBV2 and TRBJ2-7, the CDR3 gives the full variable domain: EPEVTQTPSHQVTQMGQEVILRCVPISNHLYFYWYRQILGQKVEFLVSFYNNEISEKSEIFDDQFSVERPDGSNFTLKIRSTKLEDSAMYFCASTQQGPYEQYFGPGTRLTVT.

The V call is TRBV5-1, the J call TRBJ2-1, with a tentative D call TRBD2 (5 bases). Germline CDR1 SGHRS, CDR2 YFSETQ. V shed 2 bases and J shed 5 bases, with 20 bases lying between them. The CDR3 has 17 residues. CDR3 in DNA: TGCGCCAGCAGCTTCATAGAAGCGGCCGATGTAGACAATGAGCAGTTCTTC. Protein sequence: CASSFIEAADVDNEQFF.

The chain joins TRBV10-3 to TRBJ1-5; weak D call: TRBD1 (6 bases). CDR3 length: 16 residues. Germline V CDR1 and CDR2: ENHRY, SYGVKD. V lost 0 bases, J lost 4 bases, and 13 bases lay in between. The chain's CDR3 is CAISESGGAGNQPQHF. The CDR3 region has the DNA TGTGCCATCAGTGAGTCCGGGGGGGCTGGTAATCAGCCCCAGCATTTT.

This clone was found once. The chain links TRBV29-1 to TRBJ2-5; D gene uncertain. Trimming left V 3 bases short and J 2 bases short, with 10 bases between. Germline V gene data show CDR1 as SQVTM and CDR2 as ANQGSEA. The CDR3 totals 13 residues. The CDR3 DNA reads TGCAGCGTTGACCCCAGACTTCAAGAGACCCAGTACTTC. It is translated as CSVDPRLQETQYF.

The chain recombines TRBV4-1 with TRBJ1-4; the D gene is possibly TRBD1 (5 bases). The ends were cut back, 1 base at V and 5 bases at J, with 14 bases in the middle. The CDR3 runs 16 residues. The germline CDR1 and CDR2 sequences are MGHRA and YSYEKL. The CDR3 is CASSQGAGGRNEKLFF. In nucleotides, the CDR3 is TGCGCCAGCAGCCAAGGGGCGGGGGGACGGAATGAAAAACTGTTTTTT.

This clone was recorded once. This chain joins TRBV28 and TRBJ1-2; no definite D call. V lost 5 bases and J lost 3, with 10 bases in between. Per the germline V gene, CDR1 is MDHEN and CDR2 is SYDVKM. The CDR3 contains 13 residues. CDR3 coding DNA: TGTGCCAGCAGTCCTAGTCGTTACTATGGCTACACCTTC. Protein: CASSPSRYYGYTF.

This chain connects TRBV6-2 or TRBV6-3 to TRBJ2-2, with 7 bases aligning to TRBD2. There are 15 residues in the CDR3. CDR1 and CDR2 from the germline V gene are MNHEY and SVGEGT. Trimming took 5 bases from V and 7 from J; bases not matched to a gene: 10. CDR3 sequence: CASSRDLSGVGELFF. CDR3 nucleotide sequence: TGTGCCAGCAGTCGGGATTTAAGCGGGGTCGGGGAGCTGTTTTTT.

This clone occurred once. The chain recombines TRBV6-5 with TRBJ1-2; TRBD1 is a possible D gene (5 bases). CDR3 size: 13 residues. The V gene's germline CDR1 is MNHEY and CDR2 SVGAGI. Trimming shortened V by 6 bases and J by 4 bases, and 12 bases separated the two germline ends. The CDR3 bases are TGTGCCAGCAGATTGGACATCGGCTATGGCTACACCTTC. Translated: CASRLDIGYGYTF.

This clone has only one observation. Here the CDR3 DNA reads TGTGCCAGCAGCGTACTTGACAGTCCGTTCGAAAAACTGTTTTTT. This encodes CASSVLDSPFEKLFF. The rearrangement joins TRBV9 to TRBJ1-4; TRBD1 is a possible D gene (5 bases). From germline, CDR1 is SGDLS and CDR2 YYNGEE. V lost 1 base and J lost 8, with 15 bases in between. The CDR3 has 15 amino acids.

This clone was seen a handful of times. The sample holds other DNA sequences that translate to the same CDR3. This chain joins TRBV5-1 and TRBJ2-7; 8 bases fit TRBD2. The V gene's germline CDR1 is SGHRS and CDR2 YFSETQ. CDR3 length: 15 amino acids. J was trimmed by 4 bases and V by 0 bases; bases with no gene match: 6. CDR3 DNA: TGCGCCAGCAGCTTGGCGGGGGGGTCGGGTTACGAGCAGTACTTC. Its translation is CASSLAGGSGYEQYF. The entire variable domain, with the rest obtained from reference TRBV5-1 and TRBJ2-7, is as follows: KAGVTQTPRYLIKTRGQQVTLSCSPISGHRSVSWYQQTPGQGLQFLFEYFSETQRNKGNFPGRFSGRQFSNSRSEMNVSTLELGDSALYLCASSLAGGSGYEQYFGPGTRLTVT.

V usage is TRBV12-3 or TRBV12-4 and J usage is TRBJ2-7, with D possibly TRBD1 on 6 matching bases. V lost 2 bases, J lost 6 bases, and 8 bases lay in between. This CDR3 spans 12 amino acids. The CDR3 loop reads CASSLQGIEQYF. The CDR3 nucleotides read TGTGCCAGCAGTTTACAGGGGATCGAGCAGTACTTC.